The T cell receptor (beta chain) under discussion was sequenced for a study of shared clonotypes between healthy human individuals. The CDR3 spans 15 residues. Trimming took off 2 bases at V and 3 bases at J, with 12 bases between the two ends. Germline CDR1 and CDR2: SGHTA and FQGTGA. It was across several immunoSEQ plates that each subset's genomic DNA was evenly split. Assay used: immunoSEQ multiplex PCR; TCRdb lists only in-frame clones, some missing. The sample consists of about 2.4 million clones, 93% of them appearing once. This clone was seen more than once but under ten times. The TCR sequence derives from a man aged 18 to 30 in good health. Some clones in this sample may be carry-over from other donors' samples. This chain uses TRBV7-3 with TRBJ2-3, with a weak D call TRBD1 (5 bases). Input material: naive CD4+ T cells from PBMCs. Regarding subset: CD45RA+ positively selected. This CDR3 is CASSLFQGGTDTQYF. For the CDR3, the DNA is TGTGCCAGCAGCTTATTTCAGGGTGGGACAGATACGCAGTATTTT.